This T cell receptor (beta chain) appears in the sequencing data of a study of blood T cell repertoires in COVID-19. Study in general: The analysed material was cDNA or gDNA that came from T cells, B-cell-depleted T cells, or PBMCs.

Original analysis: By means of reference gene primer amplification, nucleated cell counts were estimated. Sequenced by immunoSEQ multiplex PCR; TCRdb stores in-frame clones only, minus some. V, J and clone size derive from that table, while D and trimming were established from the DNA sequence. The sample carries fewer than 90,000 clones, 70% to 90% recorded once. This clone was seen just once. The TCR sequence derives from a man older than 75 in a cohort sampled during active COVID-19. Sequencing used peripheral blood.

CDR3 nucleotide sequence: TGTGCCAGCAGCTCGTCCCGGGACAGGGGGGGCTATGGCTACACCTTC. Protein product: CASSSSRDRGGYGYTF. The V call is TRBV5-4, the J call TRBJ1-2, with 11 nucleotides matching TRBD1. The trim removed 3 bases at V and 4 bases at J, leaving 8 bases unmatched. Germline V gene data show CDR1 as SGHNT and CDR2 as YYREEE (reference sequence). The CDR3 extends over 16 amino acids.